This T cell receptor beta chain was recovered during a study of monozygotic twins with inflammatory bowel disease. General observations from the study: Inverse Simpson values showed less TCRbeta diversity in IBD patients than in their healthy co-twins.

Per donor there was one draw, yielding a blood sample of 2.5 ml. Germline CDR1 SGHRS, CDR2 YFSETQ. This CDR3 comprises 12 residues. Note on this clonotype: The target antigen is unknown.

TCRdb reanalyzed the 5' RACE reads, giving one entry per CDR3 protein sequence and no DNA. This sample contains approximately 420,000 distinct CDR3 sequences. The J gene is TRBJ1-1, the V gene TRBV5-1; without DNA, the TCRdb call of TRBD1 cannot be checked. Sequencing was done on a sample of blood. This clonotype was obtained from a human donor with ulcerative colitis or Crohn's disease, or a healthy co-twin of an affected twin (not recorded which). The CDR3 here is CASSPLPGSAFF. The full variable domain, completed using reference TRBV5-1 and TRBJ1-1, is KAGVTQTPRYLIKTRGQQVTLSCSPISGHRSVSWYQQTPGQGLQFLFEYFSETQRNKGNFPGRFSGRQFSNSRSEMNVSTLELGDSALYLCASSPLPGSAFFGQGTRLTVV.